This is a list of T cell receptor beta chains from one sample in a study of blood T cell repertoires in COVID-19. Profiling relied on immunoSEQ multiplex PCR, and the TCRdb table lists in-frame clones only, not all of them. The table lists almost 400,000 clones, more than 75% of them singletons. Sequencing used peripheral blood. These receptors all stem from a woman aged 55-75 years with COVID-19, enrolled during active disease. Both conserved end residues are part of each CDR3. Each record gives: clone size, J gene, V gene, D gene, CDR3 DNA, CDR3 protein. The D gene is left open where the match is weak. Where a row states a size, it is once, few, many or the class of an expanded clone; other rows omit it.

size: -
J: TRBJ2-3
V: TRBV30
D: -
DNA: TGTGCCTTGGAGGATGCAGATACGCAGTATTTT
CDR3: CALEDADTQYF

size: few
J: TRBJ2-7
V: TRBV9
D: TRBD1
DNA: TGTGCCAGCAGCGTAGCTTTGGACAGGGGGCCCTACGAGCAGTACTTC
CDR3: CASSVALDRGPYEQYF

size: -
J: TRBJ1-5
V: TRBV19
D: -
DNA: TGTGCCAGTAGCCGAGGGAGAGACTATAGCAATCAGCCCCAGCATTTT
CDR3: CASSRGRDYSNQPQHF

size: -
J: TRBJ1-1
V: TRBV5-1
D: TRBD1
DNA: TGCGCCAGCAGCCCCACCGGACAGGGAAAGATCACTGAAGCTTTCTTT
CDR3: CASSPTGQGKITEAFF

size: few
J: TRBJ1-1
V: TRBV6-5
D: -
DNA: TGTGCCAGCAGGCCAAGCGGGGCCACTGAAGCTTTCTTT
CDR3: CASRPSGATEAFF

size: -
J: TRBJ1-1
V: TRBV7-9
D: -
DNA: TGTGCCAGCAGCTTATCCGGGGAGGGAAGCGGAGCTTTCTTT
CDR3: CASSLSGEGSGAFF

size: -
J: TRBJ1-2
V: TRBV13
D: TRBD1
DNA: TGTGCCAGCAGCCCACGTGGGGGACAGAACTATGGCTACACCTTC
CDR3: CASSPRGGQNYGYTF

size: -
J: TRBJ2-1
V: TRBV18
D: -
DNA: TGTGCCAGCTCCCTTGGGACTGTTTACAATGAGCAGTTCTTC
CDR3: CASSLGTVYNEQFF

size: -
J: TRBJ1-2
V: TRBV19
D: TRBD1
DNA: TGTGCCAGTAGTTTACTACCGGGACAGGGGACGGGCTACACCTTC
CDR3: CASSLLPGQGTGYTF

size: -
J: TRBJ2-5
V: TRBV18
D: TRBD2
DNA: TGTGCCAGCTCAGGACTAGCTGAGACCCAGTACTTC
CDR3: CASSGLAETQYF

size: few
J: TRBJ1-2
V: TRBV20-1
D: -
DNA: TGCAGTGCTCACAGGGATGGCTACACCTTC
CDR3: CSAHRDGYTF

size: -
J: TRBJ2-7
V: TRBV9
D: -
DNA: TGTGCCAGCAGCGTAGGGCAGGGGGGCGCCTACGAGCAGTACTTC
CDR3: CASSVGQGGAYEQYF

size: -
J: TRBJ2-1
V: TRBV15
D: -
DNA: TGTGCCACCAGCAGAGAAAGACAACCGGGGACCTACAATGAGCAGTTCTTC
CDR3: CATSRERQPGTYNEQFF

size: -
J: TRBJ2-5
V: TRBV3-1/TRBV3-2
D: TRBD1
DNA: TGTGCCAGCAGCCAAGCCGCAGGGGGCCCGGAGACCCAGTACTTC
CDR3: CASSQAAGGPETQYF

size: -
J: TRBJ2-7
V: TRBV18
D: -
DNA: TGTGCCAGCTCAACTGATGCCTACGAGCAGTACTTC
CDR3: CASSTDAYEQYF

size: -
J: TRBJ1-1
V: TRBV4-2
D: TRBD1
DNA: TGTGCCAGCAGCCAAACGACAGGGATCGACACTGAAGCTTTCTTT
CDR3: CASSQTTGIDTEAFF

size: once
J: TRBJ1-3
V: TRBV5-5
D: -
DNA: TGTGCCAGCAGCTTGGCAGGGGCCCGTACCGGGGGAAACACCATATATTTT
CDR3: CASSLAGARTGGNTIYF

size: once
J: TRBJ1-6
V: TRBV7-2
D: -
DNA: TGTGCCAGCAGCTTCAATAGTAATTCACCCCTCCACTTT
CDR3: CASSFNSNSPLHF

size: few
J: TRBJ1-5
V: TRBV12-1
D: -
DNA: TGTGCCAGCAGCTTTGCCCGGGGGAGGGGAACTAATCAGCCCCAGCATTTT
CDR3: CASSFARGRGTNQPQHF

size: -
J: TRBJ2-3
V: TRBV3-1/TRBV3-2
D: -
DNA: TGTGCCAGCAGCCAAGTGCACAGTTCGGATACGCAGTATTTT
CDR3: CASSQVHSSDTQYF

size: -
J: TRBJ2-7
V: TRBV7-6
D: TRBD2
DNA: TGTGCCAGCAGCTTAGAAGCTAGCGGACTCTCCTACGAGCAGTACTTC
CDR3: CASSLEASGLSYEQYF

size: -
J: TRBJ2-3
V: TRBV9
D: TRBD2
DNA: TGTGCCAGCAGCCCGCGACTAGCCGGAGGTCAAGGTTCGCAGTATTTT
CDR3: CASSPRLAGGQGSQYF

size: -
J: TRBJ2-3
V: TRBV18
D: TRBD2
DNA: TGTGCCAGCTCGCTAATAGCGGGGCGCACAGATACGCAGTATTTT
CDR3: CASSLIAGRTDTQYF

size: few
J: TRBJ2-1
V: TRBV5-4
D: -
DNA: TGTGCCAGCAGCTTGGGAGGAATTGGGGGCCGGAGGGAGCAGTTCTTC
CDR3: CASSLGGIGGRREQFF

size: -
J: TRBJ2-3
V: TRBV6-6
D: -
DNA: TGTGCCAGCAGTTACTCGAAGCTCACAGATACGCAGTATTTT
CDR3: CASSYSKLTDTQYF

size: -
J: TRBJ2-2
V: TRBV2
D: -
DNA: TGTGCCAGCAGTGAGGGGGGGGCCCCCACCGGGGAGCTGTTTTTT
CDR3: CASSEGGAPTGELFF

size: -
J: TRBJ1-1
V: TRBV4-1
D: TRBD1
DNA: TGCGCCAGCAGCCAGGATATCCGGGACAGACACACTGAAGCTTTCTTT
CDR3: CASSQDIRDRHTEAFF

size: -
J: TRBJ2-7
V: TRBV6-5
D: TRBD1
DNA: TGTGCCAGCAGTTCCCCCGGACAGGGCTGGGAGCAGTACTTC
CDR3: CASSSPGQGWEQYF

size: -
J: TRBJ1-2
V: TRBV15
D: -
DNA: TGTGCCACCAGCAGAGAGCGGGGGGGCTATGGCTACACCTTC
CDR3: CATSRERGGYGYTF

size: -
J: TRBJ1-3
V: TRBV6-5
D: -
DNA: TGTGCCAGCAGTTACGAGGGCAGCTTCTCTGGAAACACCATATATTTT
CDR3: CASSYEGSFSGNTIYF

size: once
J: TRBJ2-1
V: TRBV9
D: -
DNA: TGTGCCAGCAGCTCCCGGGACTCCTTATACTACAATGAGCAGTTCTTC
CDR3: CASSSRDSLYYNEQFF

size: -
J: TRBJ1-6
V: TRBV2
D: -
DNA: TGTGCCAGCAGTGAAGCGAGCTTACTAATGAATTCACCCCTCCACTTT
CDR3: CASSEASLLMNSPLHF

size: -
J: TRBJ1-5
V: TRBV12-2
D: -
DNA: TGTGCAAGTCGCTTAGCGCGGGGGCAGAATCGGGTTTATAGCAATCAGCCCCAGCATTTT
CDR3: CASRLARGQNRVYSNQPQHF

size: -
J: TRBJ1-2
V: TRBV29-1
D: -
DNA: TGCAGCGTTGAAGATCGTCTCACAGGTAGAGGCTACACCTTC
CDR3: CSVEDRLTGRGYTF

size: -
J: TRBJ2-3
V: TRBV7-8
D: -
DNA: TGTGCCAGCAGCTTGAGCTTAGGACTCGACGGAGCCCCGCAGTATTTT
CDR3: CASSLSLGLDGAPQYF

size: once
J: TRBJ1-1
V: TRBV11-2
D: TRBD1
DNA: TGTGCCAGCAGCCCCCGGACAGGGAATGAAGCTTTCTTT
CDR3: CASSPRTGNEAFF

size: -
J: TRBJ1-1
V: TRBV5-1
D: TRBD1
DNA: TGCGCCAGCAGCCGTAACTCAGGACAGGAGAGCACTGAAGCTTTCTTT
CDR3: CASSRNSGQESTEAFF

size: -
J: TRBJ2-5
V: TRBV29-1
D: TRBD2
DNA: TGCAGCGTTGATCTAGCGGGGGGGCTCGGAGAGACCCAGTACTTC
CDR3: CSVDLAGGLGETQYF

size: -
J: TRBJ2-7
V: TRBV19
D: -
DNA: TGTGCCAGTAGTATAAGCCCCGGACACCTACCCTACGAGCAGTACTTC
CDR3: CASSISPGHLPYEQYF

size: -
J: TRBJ1-1
V: TRBV7-9
D: -
DNA: TGTGCCAGCAGCCCACCCTGGTCGCGGCAGGGAGGAACTGAAGCTTTCTTT
CDR3: CASSPPWSRQGGTEAFF

size: -
J: TRBJ1-1
V: TRBV25-1
D: -
DNA: TGTGCCAGCAGTCCTCAGGGCCCTGAAGCTTTCTTT
CDR3: CASSPQGPEAFF

size: -
J: TRBJ2-1
V: TRBV12-3/TRBV12-4
D: -
DNA: TGTGCCAGCACTGGGGGGGCTGATGAGCAGTTCTTC
CDR3: CASTGGADEQFF

size: once
J: TRBJ1-6
V: TRBV7-2
D: -
DNA: TGTGCCAGCAGCCGGCCGGGAGTCCATGGTTCACCCCTCCACTTT
CDR3: CASSRPGVHGSPLHF

size: -
J: TRBJ1-5
V: TRBV19
D: TRBD1
DNA: TGTGCCAGTAGTCTAGGGACAGGGAATCAGCCCCAGCATTTT
CDR3: CASSLGTGNQPQHF

size: -
J: TRBJ1-5
V: TRBV6-5
D: TRBD1
DNA: TGTGCCAGCAGTTACTCCGGGACAGCGAATCAGCCCCAGCATTTT
CDR3: CASSYSGTANQPQHF

size: -
J: TRBJ1-2
V: TRBV2
D: TRBD1
DNA: TGTGCCAGCAGTGCGTTCAGGACAGGGAATAATGGCTACACCTTC
CDR3: CASSAFRTGNNGYTF

size: -
J: TRBJ2-2
V: TRBV5-1
D: TRBD1
DNA: TGCGCCAGCAGCTTAGGACAGGGAATCGGGGAGCTGTTTTTT
CDR3: CASSLGQGIGELFF

size: -
J: TRBJ2-4
V: TRBV5-4
D: -
DNA: TGTGCCAGCAGCCCCGACAGTGCTCACTTTTTACTAGCCAAAAACATTCAGTACTTC
CDR3: CASSPDSAHFLLAKNIQYF

size: few
J: TRBJ1-5
V: TRBV19
D: -
DNA: TGTGCCAGTAGTATAGGGCGGGGATGGCCCCAGCATTTT
CDR3: CASSIGRGWPQHF

size: many
J: TRBJ2-4
V: TRBV7-9
D: TRBD2
DNA: TGTGCCAGCAGCTTAGCCACTAGCGGGGCTTCCAAAAACATTCAGTACTTC
CDR3: CASSLATSGASKNIQYF

size: -
J: TRBJ2-7
V: TRBV19
D: TRBD1
DNA: TGTGCCAGTAGTCCAACCGGGACAGGAGTCTCCTACGAGCAGTACTTC
CDR3: CASSPTGTGVSYEQYF

size: -
J: TRBJ1-2
V: TRBV7-9
D: TRBD1
DNA: TGTGCCAGCAGCTCACGGGGACAGGGGGCGTCTGGCTACACCTTC
CDR3: CASSSRGQGASGYTF

size: -
J: TRBJ2-5
V: TRBV5-4
D: TRBD2
DNA: TGTGCCAGCAGCTTGGGCTCCGGGACTAGCGGGGGAGAGACCCAGTACTTC
CDR3: CASSLGSGTSGGETQYF

size: -
J: TRBJ2-5
V: TRBV7-6
D: TRBD1
DNA: TGTGCCAGCAGCTTAGAATCTCGGGACAGTCTTTGGAAGACCCAGTACTTC
CDR3: CASSLESRDSLWKTQYF

size: -
J: TRBJ1-2
V: TRBV14
D: -
DNA: TGTGCCAGCAGCCAGAAGACAGCCGCTAACTATGGCTACACCTTC
CDR3: CASSQKTAANYGYTF

size: -
J: TRBJ1-1
V: TRBV7-3
D: -
DNA: TGTGCCAGCAGCTTAAGTAACAGGGCTGAAGCTTTCTTT
CDR3: CASSLSNRAEAFF

size: -
J: TRBJ1-6
V: TRBV5-1
D: -
DNA: TGCGCCAGCAGCTTGGTGGGCGGGAGCTCCTATAATTCACCCCTCCACTTT
CDR3: CASSLVGGSSYNSPLHF

size: few
J: TRBJ1-2
V: TRBV28
D: -
DNA: TGTGCCAGCAGTTCAAGGAGCTACCCTGACTTCTATGGCTACACCTTC
CDR3: CASSSRSYPDFYGYTF